Sequencing of this T cell receptor (beta chain) was carried out in a study of cytomegalovirus exposure and HLA in healthy donors. Study-wide findings and caveats: Altogether, about 160 TCR beta chains were recorded as cytomegalovirus-associated. Whilst most TCR sequences proved rare, a subset of public TCRs occurred across many donors.

Germline-derived CDR1 and CDR2 are SGHRS and YFSETQ. This CDR3 region has 17 residues. V shed 1 base and J shed 5 bases, with 22 bases lying between them. Amplification used 60 Vbeta primers and 13 Jbeta primers. Some clones are missing from TCRdb's copy, which holds only in-frame ones; the method was immunoSEQ multiplex PCR. The table has over 45,000 clones, 65% to 90% seen once. In this sample, this clone turned up once. Its antigen is as yet unknown. The sample consisted of PBMCs. This receptor was taken from a man aged 25-45 years in good health and CMV-seronegative. The chain joins TRBV5-1 to TRBJ2-7; tentative D call: TRBD1 (8 bases). This chain's CDR3 is CASSLSPRQGRVHEQYF. The DNA for the CDR3 is TGCGCCAGCAGCTTGAGCCCTCGACAGGGGAGGGTCCACGAGCAGTACTTC. The variable domain in full, completed from reference TRBV5-1 and TRBJ2-7, reads KAGVTQTPRYLIKTRGQQVTLSCSPISGHRSVSWYQQTPGQGLQFLFEYFSETQRNKGNFPGRFSGRQFSNSRSEMNVSTLELGDSALYLCASSLSPRQGRVHEQYFGPGTRLTVT.